This note documents a single TCR beta chain sequence. Its target is not known. Profiling relied on immunoSEQ multiplex PCR, and the TCRdb table lists in-frame clones only, not all of them. The sample gives about 63,000 clones, about 89% of which show up once; approximately 1.7% is in the top ten. The starting material, graft tissue, was processed to release intraepithelial and lamina propria lymphocytes. V lost 0 bases, J lost 14 bases, and 20 bases lay in between. The CDR3 covers 15 residues. CDR1 and CDR2 (germline): SGHRS, YFSETQ. The data were obtained in a study of graft-versus-host responses after intestinal transplantation. General study findings and limits: Allografts from individuals with graft-donor T cell macrochimerism displayed high graft-versus-host to host-versus-graft clonal ratios.

The TCR sequence derives from a human patient who received an intestinal transplant, so some T cells may come from the graft donor. Sequencing was performed on ileum tissue, taken about 350 days after transplant. The chain uses TRBV5-1 and TRBJ1-4; a possible D gene is TRBD1 (5 bases). For the CDR3, the DNA is TGCGCCAGCAGCTTGGACGTCGGGACCCTCTTTAAGCTGTTTTTT. Translation gives CASSLDVGTLFKLFF.